This TCR beta chain was recorded in a study of cytomegalovirus exposure and HLA in healthy donors. CDR3 length: 17 residues. The V end lost 7 bases, the J end lost 2 bases, and 22 bases lay between the germline ends. Germline CDR1 reads SGHVS; CDR2 reads FQNEAQ. The PCR was carried out with 60 Vbeta primers and 13 Jbeta primers. Measured with immunoSEQ multiplex PCR; TCRdb has only the in-frame clones, and not every one. The data hold under 250,000 clones, with 70% to 90% observed a single time. The rearrangement links TRBV7-8 to TRBJ2-3; D is unresolved. Sample: PBMCs. The receptor was isolated from a girl aged 2 to 9 in good health and CMV-seronegative. CDR3 sequence (DNA): TGTGCCAGCATACCTGGCGTTGGGTACGACTTCACAGATACGCAGTATTTT. The encoded protein is CASIPGVGYDFTDTQYF.